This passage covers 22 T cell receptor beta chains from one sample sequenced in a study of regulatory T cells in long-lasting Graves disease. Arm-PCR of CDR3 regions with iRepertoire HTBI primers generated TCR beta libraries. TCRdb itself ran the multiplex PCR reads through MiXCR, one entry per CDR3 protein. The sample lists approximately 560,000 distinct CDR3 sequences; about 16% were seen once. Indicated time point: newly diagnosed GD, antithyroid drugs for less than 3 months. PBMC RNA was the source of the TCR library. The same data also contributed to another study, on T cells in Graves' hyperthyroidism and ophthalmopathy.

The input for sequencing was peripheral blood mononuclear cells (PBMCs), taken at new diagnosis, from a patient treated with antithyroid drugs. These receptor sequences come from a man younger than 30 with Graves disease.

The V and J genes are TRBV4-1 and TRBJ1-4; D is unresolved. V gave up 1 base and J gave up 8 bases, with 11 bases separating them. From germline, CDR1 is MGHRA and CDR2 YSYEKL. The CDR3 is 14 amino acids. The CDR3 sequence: CASSQASGEEKLFF. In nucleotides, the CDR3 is TGCGCCAGCAGCCAAGCGTCAGGAGAGGAAAAACTGTTTTTT.

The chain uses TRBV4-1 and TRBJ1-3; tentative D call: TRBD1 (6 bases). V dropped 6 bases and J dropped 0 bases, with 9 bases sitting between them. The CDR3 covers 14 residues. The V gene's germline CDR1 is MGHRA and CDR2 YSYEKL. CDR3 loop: CASRPDSSGNTIYF. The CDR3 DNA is TGCGCCAGCAGACCGGACAGCTCTGGAAACACCATATATTTT.

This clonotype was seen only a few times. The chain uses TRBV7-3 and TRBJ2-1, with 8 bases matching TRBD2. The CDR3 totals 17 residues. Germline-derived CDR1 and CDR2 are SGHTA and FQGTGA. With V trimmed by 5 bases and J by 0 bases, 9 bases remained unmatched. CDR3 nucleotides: TGTGCCAGCAGCAAGAGTAGCGGGAAGAGCTCCTACAATGAGCAGTTCTTC. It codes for CASSKSSGKSSYNEQFF.

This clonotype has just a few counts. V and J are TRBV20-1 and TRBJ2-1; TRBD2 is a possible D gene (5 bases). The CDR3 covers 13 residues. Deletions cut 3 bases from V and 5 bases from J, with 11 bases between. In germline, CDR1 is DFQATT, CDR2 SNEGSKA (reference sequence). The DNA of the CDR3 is TGCAGTGCTAGGCGGGCCAGAAACAATGAGCAGTTCTTC. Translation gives CSARRARNNEQFF.

The CDR3 loop reads CASRNGPAYEQYF. The CDR3 DNA reads TGTGCCAGCAGGAATGGACCGGCATACGAGCAGTACTTC. The chain couples TRBV12-3 or TRBV12-4 to TRBJ2-7; D not resolved. V dropped 6 bases and J dropped 4 bases, with 13 bases sitting between them. The CDR3 is 13 amino acids.

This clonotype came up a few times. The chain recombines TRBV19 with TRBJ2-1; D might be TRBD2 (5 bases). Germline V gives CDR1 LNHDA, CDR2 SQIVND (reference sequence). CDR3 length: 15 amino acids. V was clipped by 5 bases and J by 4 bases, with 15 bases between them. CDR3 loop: CASSPLTGLYNEQFF. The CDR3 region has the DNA TGTGCCAGTAGTCCCCTGACTGGACTTTACAATGAGCAGTTCTTC.

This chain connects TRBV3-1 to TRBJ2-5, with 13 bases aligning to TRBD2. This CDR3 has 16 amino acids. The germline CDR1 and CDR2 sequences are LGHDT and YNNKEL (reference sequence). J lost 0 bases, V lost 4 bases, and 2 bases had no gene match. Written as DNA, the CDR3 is TGTGCCAGCAGCCGGACTAGCGGGAGTCACCAAGAGACCCAGTACTTC. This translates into CASSRTSGSHQETQYF.

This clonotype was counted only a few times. CDR3 coding DNA: TGTGCCAGCAGCCAAGAACCAGGGAATGAGCAGTTCTTC. Its protein is CASSQEPGNEQFF. The J gene is TRBJ2-1, the V gene TRBV3-1, with D possibly TRBD1 on 5 matching bases. The V gene's germline CDR1 is LGHDT and CDR2 YNNKEL (reference sequence). The CDR3 sequence is 13 residues long. V was shortened by 0 bases and J by 7 bases, with 7 bases between the two germline ends.

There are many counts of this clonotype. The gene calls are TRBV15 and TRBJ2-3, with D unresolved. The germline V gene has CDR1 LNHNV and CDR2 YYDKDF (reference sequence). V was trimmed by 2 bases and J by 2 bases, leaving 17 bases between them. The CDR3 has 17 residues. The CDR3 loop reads CATSRSLNGQYTDTQYF. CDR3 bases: TGTGCCACCAGCAGATCCTTGAACGGCCAGTACACAGATACGCAGTATTTT.

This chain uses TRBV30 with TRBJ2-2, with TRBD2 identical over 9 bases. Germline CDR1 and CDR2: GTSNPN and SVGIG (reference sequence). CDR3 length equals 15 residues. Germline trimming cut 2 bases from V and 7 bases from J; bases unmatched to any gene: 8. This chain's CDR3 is CAWSTTGGRVGELFF. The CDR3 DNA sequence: TGTGCCTGGAGTACTACTGGCGGGAGGGTCGGGGAGCTGTTTTTT.

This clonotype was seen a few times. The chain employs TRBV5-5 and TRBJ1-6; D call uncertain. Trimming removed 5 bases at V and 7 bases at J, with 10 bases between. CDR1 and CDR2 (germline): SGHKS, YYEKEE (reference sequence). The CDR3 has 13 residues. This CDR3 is CASRVGSNSPLHF. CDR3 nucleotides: TGTGCCAGCAGGGTTGGGAGCAATTCACCCCTCCACTTT.

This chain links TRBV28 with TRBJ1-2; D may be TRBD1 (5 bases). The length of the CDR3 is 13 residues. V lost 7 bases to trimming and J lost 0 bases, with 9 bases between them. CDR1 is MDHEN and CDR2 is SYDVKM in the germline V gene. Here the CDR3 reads CASKAGTNYGYTF. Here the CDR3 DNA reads TGTGCCAGCAAGGCAGGGACTAACTATGGCTACACCTTC.

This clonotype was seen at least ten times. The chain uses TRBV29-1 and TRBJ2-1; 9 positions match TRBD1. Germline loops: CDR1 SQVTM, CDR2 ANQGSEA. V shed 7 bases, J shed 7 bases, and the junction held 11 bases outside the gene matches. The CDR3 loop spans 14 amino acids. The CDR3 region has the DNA TGCAGCGCCCCGGGACAGGGAATACAGAATGAGCAGTTCTTC. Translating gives CSAPGQGIQNEQFF.

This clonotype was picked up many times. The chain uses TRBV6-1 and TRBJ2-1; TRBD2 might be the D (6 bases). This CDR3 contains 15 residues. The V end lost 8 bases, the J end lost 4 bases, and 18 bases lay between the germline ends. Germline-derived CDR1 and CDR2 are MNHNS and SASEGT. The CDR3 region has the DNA TGTGCCAGCCTACCCGGGGGAGGCCTATACAATGAGCAGTTCTTC. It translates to CASLPGGGLYNEQFF.

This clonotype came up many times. In DNA form, the CDR3 reads TGTGCCAGCGCCTATAGCGGTAGTGGGGAGACCCAGTACTTC. This gives the protein CASAYSGSGETQYF. This chain joins TRBV27 and TRBJ2-5, with D perhaps TRBD2 (6 bases). Looked up from germline, CDR1 is MNHEY and CDR2 is SMNVEV (reference sequence). This CDR3 comprises 14 residues. V lost 8 bases, J lost 5 bases, and 18 bases lay in between.

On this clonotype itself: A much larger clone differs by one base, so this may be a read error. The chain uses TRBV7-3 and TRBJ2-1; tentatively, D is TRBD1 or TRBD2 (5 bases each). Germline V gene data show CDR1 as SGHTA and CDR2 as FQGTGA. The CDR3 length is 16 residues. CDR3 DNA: TGTGCCAGCAGCTTAAGTCAGGGCCCGGGGAACAATGAGCAGTCCTTC. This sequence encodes CASSLSQGPGNNEQSF.

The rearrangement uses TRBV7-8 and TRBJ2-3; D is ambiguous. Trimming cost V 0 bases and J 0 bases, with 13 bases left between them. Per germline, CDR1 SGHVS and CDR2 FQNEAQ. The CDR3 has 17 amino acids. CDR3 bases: TGTGCCAGCAGCTTAGCCGACGACGGGTCTAGCACAGATACGCAGTATTTT. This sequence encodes CASSLADDGSSTDTQYF.

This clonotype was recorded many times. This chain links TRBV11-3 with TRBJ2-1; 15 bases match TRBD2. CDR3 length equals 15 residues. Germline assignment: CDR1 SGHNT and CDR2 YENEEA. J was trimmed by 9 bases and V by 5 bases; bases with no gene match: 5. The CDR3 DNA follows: TGTGCCAGCAGCCCTCCGGGACTAGCGGGAGGTGAGCAGTTCTTC. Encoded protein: CASSPPGLAGGEQFF.

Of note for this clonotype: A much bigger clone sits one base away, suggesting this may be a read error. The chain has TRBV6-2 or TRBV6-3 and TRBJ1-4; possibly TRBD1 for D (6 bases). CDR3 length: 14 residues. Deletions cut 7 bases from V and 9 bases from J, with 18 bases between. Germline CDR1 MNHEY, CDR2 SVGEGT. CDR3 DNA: TGTGCCAGCAAATCGTGGACAGACGCCAAAAAACTGTTTTTT. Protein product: CASKSWTDAKKLFF.

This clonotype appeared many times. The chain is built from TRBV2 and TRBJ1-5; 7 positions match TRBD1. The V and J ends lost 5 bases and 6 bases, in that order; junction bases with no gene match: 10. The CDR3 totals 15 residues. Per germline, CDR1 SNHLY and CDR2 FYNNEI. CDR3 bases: TGTGCCAGCAGTCGCCGGGACAGCTCCGGTCAGCCCCAGCATTTT. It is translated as CASSRRDSSGQPQHF.

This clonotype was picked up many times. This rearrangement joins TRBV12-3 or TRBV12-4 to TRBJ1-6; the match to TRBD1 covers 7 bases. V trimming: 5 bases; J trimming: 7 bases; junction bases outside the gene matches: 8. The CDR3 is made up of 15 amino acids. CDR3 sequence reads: CASSRGQVGNSPLHF. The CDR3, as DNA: TGTGCCAGCAGTCGTGGACAGGTCGGGAATTCACCCCTCCACTTT.

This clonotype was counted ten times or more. In nucleotides, the CDR3 is TGTGCCAGCAGTTTATCGACAGGGGGTTATGGCTACACCTTC. Amino acid sequence: CASSLSTGGYGYTF. The chain is built from TRBV27 and TRBJ1-2; 9 bases match TRBD1. The CDR3 is 14 residues long. Germline V lookup: CDR1 MNHEY, CDR2 SMNVEV (reference sequence). Trimming took 0 bases from V and 5 from J; bases not matched to a gene: 1.